This passage covers 26 T cell receptor beta chains from one sample sequenced in a study of T cell changes during pregnancy in multiple sclerosis. The data were produced by immunoSEQ multiplex PCR, yet TCRdb's version contains in-frame clones alone and is incomplete. The table records approximately 32,000 clones, more than 70% of them present only once. The sample in question was CD8+ T cells from peripheral blood mononuclear cells, obtained in the first trimester of pregnancy. The source of these receptors is a female donor with multiple sclerosis, enrolled in a pregnancy study.

The chain recombines TRBV7-6 with TRBJ2-5; D remains unclear. This CDR3 is 13 amino acids long. CDR1 is SGHVS, CDR2 FNYEAQ, per germline. V was cut by 5 bases and J by 4 bases, with 11 bases left in between. The CDR3 DNA sequence: TGTGCCAGCAGCAACACCGCCCCAGAGACCCAGTACTTC. As protein: CASSNTAPETQYF.

This clone was seen just once. V usage is TRBV4-1 and J usage is TRBJ1-2; D remains unclear. Germline V CDR1 and CDR2: MGHRA, YSYEKL. The CDR3 contains 15 residues. V gave up 0 bases and J gave up 3 bases, with 11 bases separating them. CDR3 nucleotide sequence: TGCGCCAGCAGCCAAGATGGCCAGAATTACTATGGCTACACCTTC. Protein: CASSQDGQNYYGYTF.

This chain connects TRBV29-1 to TRBJ1-2; D possibly corresponds to TRBD1 (5 bases). Germline CDR1 is SQVTM and CDR2 is ANQGSEA. The CDR3 contains 12 residues. Between the trimmed V and J ends, which lost 1 base and 7 bases, there was a span of 10 bases. The CDR3 DNA reads as TGCAGCGTTGAAGGGGCGGGGCTTGGCTACACCTTC. This encodes CSVEGAGLGYTF.

The chain employs TRBV27 and TRBJ2-1; 7 bases fit TRBD1. J lost 9 bases, V lost 3 bases, and 8 bases had no gene match. Germline loops: CDR1 MNHEY, CDR2 SMNVEV (reference sequence). This CDR3 has 14 amino acids. The CDR3 nucleotides read TGTGCCAGCAGTTTTCGGGACAGTATTGGTGAGCAGTTCTTC. Translation gives CASSFRDSIGEQFF.

The V call is TRBV29-1, the J call TRBJ2-3, with a possible D match to TRBD1 (6 bases). CDR3 length: 12 residues. The V gene's germline CDR1 is SQVTM and CDR2 ANQGSEA. The V gene lost 7 bases and the J gene lost 4 bases, with 12 bases spanning the gap. This CDR3 reads CSGNEGADTQYF. CDR3 in DNA: TGCAGCGGCAATGAGGGGGCAGATACGCAGTATTTT.

The V call is TRBV19, the J call TRBJ2-1, with 7 bases that match TRBD1. Germline lookup yields CDR1 LNHDA and CDR2 SQIVND (reference sequence). With V trimmed by 2 bases and J by 4 bases, 8 bases remained unmatched. This CDR3 spans 16 amino acids. CDR3 nucleotide sequence: TGTGCCAGTAGTATAAAGGGGGCCGGGGCTTACAATGAGCAGTTCTTC. Translating it yields CASSIKGAGAYNEQFF.

Remarks on this clone: The sample carries other DNA sequences with the same CDR3. This rearrangement joins TRBV4-3 to TRBJ2-6; possibly TRBD1 for D (5 bases). The CDR3 is made up of 16 amino acids. Between the trimmed V and J ends, which lost 3 bases and 1 base, there was a span of 10 bases. Germline CDR1 LGHNA, CDR2 YSLEER. CDR3 in amino acids: CASSQAAGSGANVLTF. The CDR3 DNA is TGCGCCAGCAGCCAGGCCGCAGGGTCTGGGGCCAACGTCCTGACTTTC.

This chain links TRBV5-6 with TRBJ2-3; 9 bases line up with TRBD2. V dropped 3 bases and J dropped 10; count of bases not matched to a gene: 18. Looked up from germline, CDR1 is SGHDT and CDR2 is YYEEEE. This CDR3 has 17 amino acids. DNA of the CDR3: TGTGCCAGCAGCTCCCGCCGGGGTAGCGGGAGCCCTCTCTCGCAGTATTTT. Amino acids: CASSSRRGSGSPLSQYF.

J is TRBJ2-1 and V is TRBV5-6; 8 positions agree with TRBD2. CDR1 and CDR2 (germline): SGHDT, YYEEEE. CDR3 length: 18 residues. Trimming took 4 bases from V and 0 from J; bases not matched to a gene: 12. Here the CDR3 reads CASSPPGTRKSSYNEQFF. CDR3 coding DNA: TGTGCCAGCAGCCCGCCCGGGACTAGAAAGAGCTCCTACAATGAGCAGTTCTTC.

The V gene is TRBV2, the J gene TRBJ2-4; D is possibly TRBD1 (5 bases). V gave up 7 bases and J gave up 4 bases, with 17 bases separating them. Germline-derived CDR1 and CDR2 are SNHLY and FYNNEI. The CDR3 totals 15 residues. The CDR3 loop reads CASTALWQGKNIQYF. CDR3 nucleotides: TGTGCCAGCACGGCGCTGTGGCAGGGAAAAAACATTCAGTACTTC.

This clone occurred a few times. V gene TRBV28 combines with J gene TRBJ1-1, with TRBD1 matching 9 bases. Unmatched junction bases numbered 11, after V lost 8 bases and J lost 4 bases. The CDR3 sequence is 15 residues long. The germline V gene has CDR1 MDHEN and CDR2 SYDVKM. CDR3 in amino acids: CASGEGDREVTEAFF. In DNA, the CDR3 is TGTGCCAGCGGAGAGGGGGACAGGGAGGTCACTGAAGCTTTCTTT.

The chain carries TRBV27 and TRBJ2-7; TRBD1 matches 7 bases. With V trimmed by 5 bases and J by 4 bases, 5 bases remained unmatched. This CDR3 region has 13 residues. Germline V CDR1 and CDR2: MNHEY, SMNVEV (reference sequence). This chain's CDR3 is CASSPGQFYEQYF. DNA for the CDR3: TGTGCCAGCAGTCCGGGACAGTTTTACGAGCAGTACTTC.

This clone is classed as medium-sized. The chain couples TRBV14 to TRBJ2-7, with 9 positions matching TRBD1. Per the germline V gene, CDR1 is SGHDN and CDR2 is FVKESK. The junction had 11 bases not matched to a gene; V was cut back by 4 bases and J by 4 bases. The CDR3 sequence is 16 residues long. This chain's CDR3 is CASSRWDRESRYEQYF. Here the CDR3 DNA reads TGTGCCAGCAGCCGATGGGACAGGGAAAGCAGGTACGAGCAGTACTTC. The variable domain in full, completed from reference TRBV14 and TRBJ2-7, reads EAGVTQFPSHSVIEKGQTVTLRCDPISGHDNLYWYRRVMGKEIKFLLHFVKESKQDESGMPNNRFLAERTGGTYSTLKVQPAELEDSGVYFCASSRWDRESRYEQYFGPGTRLTVT.

This rearrangement joins TRBV7-9 to TRBJ2-2; perhaps TRBD2 as D (6 bases). Trimming took 0 bases from V and 1 from J, leaving 6 bases between them. The CDR3 loop spans 15 amino acids. Germline V CDR1 and CDR2: SEHNR, FQNEAQ (reference sequence). CDR3 sequence reads: CASSLAGGNTGELFF. The DNA for the CDR3 is TGTGCCAGCAGCTTAGCGGGAGGGAACACCGGGGAGCTGTTTTTT.

The rearrangement uses TRBV5-1 and TRBJ2-1, with TRBD2 as a possible D gene (6 bases). V was shortened by 1 base and J by 7 bases, with 12 bases between the two germline ends. Germline V gene sequence: CDR1 SGHRS, CDR2 YFSETQ. The CDR3 consists of 14 residues. The CDR3 DNA follows: TGCGCCAGCAGCTTGAGTCTAGCGTTGAATGAGCAGTTCTTC. As protein: CASSLSLALNEQFF.

The chain combines TRBV6-5 with TRBJ1-2, with D perhaps TRBD1 (5 bases). V lost 2 bases, J lost 4 bases, and 5 bases lay in between. The CDR3 length is 12 residues. CDR1 is MNHEY and CDR2 is SVGAGI in the germline V gene. The chain's CDR3 is CASSYRGYGYTF. In nucleotides, the CDR3 is TGTGCCAGCAGTTACAGGGGCTATGGCTACACCTTC.

This chain links TRBV9 with TRBJ1-2, with 9 bases fitting TRBD1. CDR1 and CDR2 from the germline V gene are SGDLS and YYNGEE. J gave up 6 bases and V 3 bases, and 9 bases lay outside the gene matches. The CDR3 sequence is 15 residues long. CDR3 coding DNA: TGTGCCAGCAGCGCCGACAGGGGGGAAATCGATGGCTACACCTTC. This encodes CASSADRGEIDGYTF.

V and J are TRBV27 and TRBJ1-1; D gene unclear. The CDR3 consists of 13 residues. V lost 7 bases, J lost 2 bases, and 11 bases lay in between. Germline values: CDR1 MNHEY, CDR2 SMNVEV (reference sequence). In DNA form, the CDR3 reads TGTGCCAGCAAACCGAGTCTAAACACTGAAGCTTTCTTT. This translates into CASKPSLNTEAFF.

Only one count was recorded for this clone. This chain links TRBV7-9 with TRBJ2-7; TRBD2 matches 11 bases. V trimming: 4 bases; J trimming: 7 bases; junction bases outside the gene matches: 9. Germline V CDR1 and CDR2: SEHNR, FQNEAQ (reference sequence). CDR3 size: 15 residues. The DNA for the CDR3 is TGTGCCAGCAGCTCCTTAGCGGGAGGGCCCGGGGAGCAGTACTTC. It is translated as CASSSLAGGPGEQYF.

The V gene is TRBV6-4, the J gene TRBJ2-5, with 7 bases that match TRBD2. The V gene's germline CDR1 is MRHNA and CDR2 SNTAGT. V lost 3 bases to trimming and J lost 2 bases; unmatched junction nucleotides: 6. There are 15 residues in the CDR3. Here the CDR3 reads CASSEWAGEQETQYF. The CDR3 DNA is TGTGCCAGCAGTGAGTGGGCGGGGGAACAAGAGACCCAGTACTTC.

This clone is judged medium-sized (0.01 to 0.1%). V usage is TRBV18 and J usage is TRBJ1-2, with TRBD1 matching over 7 bases. Germline trimming cut 5 bases from V and 5 bases from J; bases unmatched to any gene: 8. Per germline, CDR1 KGHSH and CDR2 LQKENI. There are 14 residues in the CDR3. CDR3 in amino acids: CASSSRGFGYGYTF. DNA for the CDR3: TGTGCCAGCTCATCCAGGGGGTTCGGGTATGGCTACACCTTC.

The CDR3 is CSVGTGSYEQYF. The CDR3 DNA reads TGCAGCGTTGGCACAGGTTCCTACGAGCAGTACTTC. J is TRBJ2-7 and V is TRBV29-1, with D possibly matching TRBD1 (5 bases). The V end lost 4 bases, the J end lost 1 base, and 8 bases lay between the germline ends. The germline V gene has CDR1 SQVTM and CDR2 ANQGSEA. The CDR3 has 12 amino acids.

The rearrangement links TRBV5-1 to TRBJ2-7; 10 bases match TRBD1. This CDR3 spans 14 amino acids. The trim removed 4 bases at V and 2 bases at J, leaving 3 bases unmatched. Germline V lookup: CDR1 SGHRS, CDR2 YFSETQ. The CDR3 nucleotides read TGCGCCAGCAGCACCGGGACAGGGGCCTACGAGCAGTACTTC. It encodes CASSTGTGAYEQYF. The full variable domain, in which reference TRBV5-1 and TRBJ2-7 provide the parts outside the CDR3, is KAGVTQTPRYLIKTRGQQVTLSCSPISGHRSVSWYQQTPGQGLQFLFEYFSETQRNKGNFPGRFSGRQFSNSRSEMNVSTLELGDSALYLCASSTGTGAYEQYFGPGTRLTVT.

The chain employs TRBV12-5 and TRBJ2-1; unclear D gene. CDR1 and CDR2 (germline): LGHNT, FRNRAP. The CDR3 is made up of 13 amino acids. Trimming removed 1 base from V and 5 bases from J, with 6 bases in between. CDR3 nucleotide sequence: TGTGCTAGTGGTTTGGCCCCTAACAATGAGCAGTTCTTC. It codes for CASGLAPNNEQFF. Filled out from reference TRBV12-5 and TRBJ2-1, the complete variable domain reads DARVTQTPRHKVTEMGQEVTMRCQPILGHNTVFWYRQTMMQGLELLAYFRNRAPLDDSGMPKDRFSAEMPDATLATLKIQPSEPRDSAVYFCASGLAPNNEQFFGPGTRLTVL.

The CDR3 loop is CASSSGQASTDTQYF. Written as DNA, the CDR3 is TGCGCCAGCAGCTCCGGACAGGCTAGCACAGATACGCAGTATTTT. This chain connects TRBV5-1 to TRBJ2-3; 7 bases align to TRBD1. The trim removed 3 bases at V and 0 bases at J, leaving 4 bases unmatched. The CDR3 extends over 15 amino acids. Germline loops: CDR1 SGHRS, CDR2 YFSETQ.

This clone was recorded only once. The chain couples TRBV27 to TRBJ2-7; 7 nucleotides match TRBD2. Germline-derived CDR1 and CDR2 are MNHEY and SMNVEV (reference sequence). CDR3 length: 16 amino acids. Trimming cost V 6 bases and J 4 bases; bases outside gene matches: 15. The CDR3 region is CASSIRPGRANYEQYF. CDR3 coding DNA: TGTGCCAGCAGCATTCGGCCGGGGAGGGCTAATTACGAGCAGTACTTC.